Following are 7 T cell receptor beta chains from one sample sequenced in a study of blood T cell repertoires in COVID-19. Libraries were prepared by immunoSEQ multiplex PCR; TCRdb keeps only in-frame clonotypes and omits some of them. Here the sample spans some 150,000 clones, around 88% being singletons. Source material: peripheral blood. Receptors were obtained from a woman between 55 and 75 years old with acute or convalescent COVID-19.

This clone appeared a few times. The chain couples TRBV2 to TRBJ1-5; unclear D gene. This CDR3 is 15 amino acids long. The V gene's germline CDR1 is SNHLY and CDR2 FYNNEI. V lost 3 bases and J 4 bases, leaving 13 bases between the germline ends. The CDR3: CASSERLQGNQPQHF. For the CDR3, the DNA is TGTGCCAGCAGTGAGAGACTCCAAGGTAATCAGCCCCAGCATTTT.

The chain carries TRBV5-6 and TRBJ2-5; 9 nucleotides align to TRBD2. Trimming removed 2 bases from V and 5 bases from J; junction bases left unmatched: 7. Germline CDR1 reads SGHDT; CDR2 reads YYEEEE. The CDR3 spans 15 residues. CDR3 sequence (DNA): TGTGCCAGCAGCTTAAGACCCAGCGGGAGGGAGACCCAGTACTTC. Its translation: CASSLRPSGRETQYF.

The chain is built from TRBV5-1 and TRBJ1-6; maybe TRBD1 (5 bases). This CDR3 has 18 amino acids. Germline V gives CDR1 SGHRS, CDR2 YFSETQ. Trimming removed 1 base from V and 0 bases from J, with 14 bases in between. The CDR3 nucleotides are TGCGCCAGCAGCTTGCCCCCCGGGGGTAACTCCTATAATTCACCCCTCCACTTT. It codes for CASSLPPGGNSYNSPLHF.

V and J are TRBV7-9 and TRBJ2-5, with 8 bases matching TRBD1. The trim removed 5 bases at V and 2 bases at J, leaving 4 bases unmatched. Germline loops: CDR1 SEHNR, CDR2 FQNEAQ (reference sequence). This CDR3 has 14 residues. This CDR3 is CASSQGTGQETQYF. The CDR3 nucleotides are TGTGCCAGCAGCCAGGGGACAGGACAAGAGACCCAGTACTTC. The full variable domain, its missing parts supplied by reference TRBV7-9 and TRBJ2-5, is DTGVSQNPRHKITKRGQNVTFRCDPISEHNRLYWYRQTLGQGPEFLTYFQNEAQLEKSRLLSDRFSAERPKGSFSTLEIQRTEQGDSAMYLCASSQGTGQETQYFGPGTRLLVL.

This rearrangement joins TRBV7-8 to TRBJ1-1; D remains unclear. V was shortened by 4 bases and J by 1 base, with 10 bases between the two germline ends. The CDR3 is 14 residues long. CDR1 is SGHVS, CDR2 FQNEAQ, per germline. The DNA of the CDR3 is TGTGCCAGCAGCTCCAAGGGAGGGAACACTGAAGCTTTCTTT. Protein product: CASSSKGGNTEAFF. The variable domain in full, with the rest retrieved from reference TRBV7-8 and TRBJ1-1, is GAGVSQSPRYKVAKRGQDVALRCDPISGHVSLFWYQQALGQGPEFLTYFQNEAQLDKSGLPSDRFFAERPEGSVSTLKIQRTQQEDSAVYLCASSSKGGNTEAFFGQGTRLTVV.

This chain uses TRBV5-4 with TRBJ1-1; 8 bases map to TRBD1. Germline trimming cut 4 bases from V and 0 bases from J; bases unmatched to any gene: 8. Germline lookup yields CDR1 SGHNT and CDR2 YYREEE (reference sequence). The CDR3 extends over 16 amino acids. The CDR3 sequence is CASSTPGTGLNTEAFF. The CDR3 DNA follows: TGTGCCAGCAGCACCCCGGGGACAGGTCTGAACACTGAAGCTTTCTTT. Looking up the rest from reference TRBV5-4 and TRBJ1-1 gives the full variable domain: ETGVTQSPTHLIKTRGQQVTLRCSSQSGHNTVSWYQQALGQGPQFIFQYYREEENGRGNFPPRFSGLQFPNYSSELNVNALELDDSALYLCASSTPGTGLNTEAFFGQGTRLTVV.

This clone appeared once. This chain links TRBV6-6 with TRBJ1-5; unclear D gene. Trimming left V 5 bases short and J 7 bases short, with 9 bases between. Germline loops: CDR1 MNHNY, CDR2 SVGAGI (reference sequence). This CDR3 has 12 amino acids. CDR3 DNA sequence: TGTGCCAGCAGTACTCCCCCACAGCCCCAGCATTTT. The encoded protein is CASSTPPQPQHF.